The following is a T cell receptor (beta chain) sequence with its context. Its antigen is still unknown. These data originate in a study of CD4+ T cells in melanoma. Overall study results and limits: A reported correlation linked neoantigen-specific CD4+ T cells to CD8+, macrophage and B cell function.

The data were produced by immunoSEQ multiplex PCR, yet TCRdb's version contains in-frame clones alone and is incomplete. This table holds 140,000 or so clones, roughly 91% found once. The CDR3 length is 11 residues. Germline V gives CDR1 ENHRY, CDR2 SYGVKD. The V end was cut by 6 bases, the J end by 5 bases, with 8 bases between. V is TRBV10-3 and J is TRBJ2-7; the D is unclear. This receptor was obtained from a human donor with melanoma. The CDR3 DNA sequence: TGTGCCATCAGCGCACGAGACGAGCAGTACTTC. This gives the protein CAISARDEQYF.